This is a list of T cell receptor beta chains from one sample in a study of blood T cell repertoires in COVID-19. Sequencing was performed with immunoSEQ multiplex PCR; in TCRdb, only in-frame clones are kept and a portion is missing. The sample holds roughly 410,000 clones, approximately 89% seen once. The sequenced sample consisted of peripheral blood. These receptors came from a woman aged 55-70 years with COVID-19, enrolled during active disease. Each CDR3 is given with its conserved first and last residue. Fields, in order: D gene, V gene, clone size, J gene, CDR3 protein, CDR3 DNA. The D gene is left open where the match is weak. Expanded clones get a size class; other rows say once, few or many, or leave the size out.

d_gene: -
v_gene: TRBV9
abundance: -
j_gene: TRBJ2-1
CDR3aa: CASSTRRTGLYNEQFF
CDR3nt: TGTGCCAGCAGCACCCGACGGACTGGGCTTTACAATGAGCAGTTCTTC

d_gene: TRBD1
v_gene: TRBV5-1
abundance: -
j_gene: TRBJ2-2
CDR3aa: CASSWAPGGNTGELFF
CDR3nt: TGCGCCAGCAGCTGGGCTCCAGGGGGAAACACCGGGGAGCTGTTTTTT

d_gene: -
v_gene: TRBV30
abundance: -
j_gene: TRBJ1-4
CDR3aa: CAWRMSRNEKLFF
CDR3nt: TGTGCCTGGAGGATGTCCAGAAATGAAAAACTGTTTTTT

d_gene: TRBD1
v_gene: TRBV2
abundance: -
j_gene: TRBJ2-2
CDR3aa: CASSEAGGGTGELFF
CDR3nt: TGTGCCAGCAGTGAAGCAGGGGGCGGCACCGGGGAGCTGTTTTTT

d_gene: TRBD1
v_gene: TRBV19
abundance: -
j_gene: TRBJ1-4
CDR3aa: CASSTYGTGDEKLFF
CDR3nt: TGTGCCAGTAGTACATATGGGACAGGCGACGAAAAACTGTTTTTT

d_gene: -
v_gene: TRBV6-5
abundance: -
j_gene: TRBJ1-6
CDR3aa: CASSLNRERNSPLHF
CDR3nt: TGTGCCAGCAGTCTCAACAGGGAGAGGAATTCACCCCTCCACTTT

d_gene: -
v_gene: TRBV5-5
abundance: -
j_gene: TRBJ1-5
CDR3aa: CASSLGQGGISNQPQHF
CDR3nt: TGTGCCAGCAGCTTGGGCCAGGGTGGCATTAGCAATCAGCCCCAGCATTTT

d_gene: TRBD2
v_gene: TRBV19
abundance: -
j_gene: TRBJ2-2
CDR3aa: CASMLAGATGELFF
CDR3nt: TGTGCCAGTATGCTAGCGGGGGCCACCGGGGAGCTGTTTTTT

d_gene: -
v_gene: TRBV5-1
abundance: -
j_gene: TRBJ1-4
CDR3aa: CASSLVAGNEKLFF
CDR3nt: TGCGCCAGCAGCTTGGTGGCGGGTAATGAAAAACTGTTTTTT

d_gene: -
v_gene: TRBV5-1
abundance: -
j_gene: TRBJ2-3
CDR3aa: CASSFPGVTDTQYF
CDR3nt: TGCGCCAGCAGCTTTCCAGGGGTTACAGATACGCAGTATTTT

d_gene: -
v_gene: TRBV14
abundance: -
j_gene: TRBJ2-5
CDR3aa: CASSQGARSETQYF
CDR3nt: TGTGCCAGCAGCCAAGGGGCCCGGTCCGAGACCCAGTACTTC

d_gene: -
v_gene: TRBV5-1
abundance: -
j_gene: TRBJ1-4
CDR3aa: CASSVRPNRDEKLFF
CDR3nt: TGCGCCAGCAGCGTCCGACCCAATCGGGATGAAAAACTGTTTTTT

d_gene: TRBD2
v_gene: TRBV15
abundance: -
j_gene: TRBJ2-7
CDR3aa: CATSRDPLAGRNEQYF
CDR3nt: TGTGCCACCAGCAGAGATCCCCTAGCGGGGAGGAACGAGCAGTACTTC

d_gene: -
v_gene: TRBV28
abundance: -
j_gene: TRBJ1-4
CDR3aa: CASTDRSGDEKLFF
CDR3nt: TGTGCCAGCACGGATCGGTCCGGGGATGAAAAACTGTTTTTT

d_gene: -
v_gene: TRBV6-5
abundance: -
j_gene: TRBJ1-1
CDR3aa: CASSPTTGNTEAFF
CDR3nt: TGTGCCAGCAGCCCGACGACGGGGAACACTGAAGCTTTCTTT

d_gene: -
v_gene: TRBV5-1
abundance: once
j_gene: TRBJ2-3
CDR3aa: CASSSRGPTLDSSTDTQYF
CDR3nt: TGCGCCAGCAGCAGCAGGGGACCGACACTGGATTCTAGCACAGATACGCAGTATTTT

d_gene: TRBD1
v_gene: TRBV6-6
abundance: -
j_gene: TRBJ1-2
CDR3aa: CASSYPRDSTNYGYTF
CDR3nt: TGTGCCAGCAGTTACCCTAGGGACAGCACTAACTATGGCTACACCTTC

d_gene: -
v_gene: TRBV7-3
abundance: -
j_gene: TRBJ1-2
CDR3aa: CASSPGADSIRGGYTF
CDR3nt: TGTGCCAGCAGCCCAGGGGCGGACAGCATTAGGGGTGGCTACACCTTC